This T cell receptor (beta chain) was found in a study of cytomegalovirus exposure and HLA in healthy donors. This CDR3 has 11 residues. V lost 0 bases and J lost 6, with 5 bases in between. CDR1 is GTSNPN, CDR2 SVGIG, per germline (reference sequence). A multiplex PCR was run with 60 Vbeta primers and 13 Jbeta primers. Repertoires were generated with immunoSEQ multiplex PCR, while TCRdb's copy carries only in-frame clones and drops some. The table records 150,000 to 200,000 clones, around 74% of them present only once. This clone was observed once. This clonotype was obtained from a woman aged 30 to 39 in good health and CMV-seronegative. Sequencing input: PBMCs. The chain couples TRBV30 to TRBJ1-2; D ambiguous. The CDR3 DNA reads TGTGCCTGGAGTGTACTACATGGCTACACCTTC. This gives the protein CAWSVLHGYTF.